This is a list of T cell receptor beta chains from one sample in a study of regulatory T cells in long-lasting Graves disease. TCRdb re-derived calls from the multiplex PCR reads in MiXCR, one entry per CDR3 protein. Of roughly 560,000 distinct CDR3 sequences listed, around 13% are singletons. This sample also appeared in a second study, on T cells in Graves' hyperthyroidism and ophthalmopathy.

The specimen comprised peripheral blood mononuclear cells (PBMCs), sampled at new diagnosis, from a patient treated with antithyroid drugs. Receptor source: a woman between 25 and 40 years old with Graves disease. Each CDR3 is given with its conserved first and last residue. Each record gives: J gene, clone size, D gene, V gene, CDR3 DNA, CDR3 protein. D genes are given only for firm matches. Clone size is not always given. Where it is, it says once, few, many or a class for expanded clones.

TRBJ2-7 | many | TRBD2 | TRBV7-2 | TGTGCCAGCAGCTTATTATCTGGGACTAGCGGGAGTGACGAGCAGTACTTC | CASSLLSGTSGSDEQYF
TRBJ2-1 | few | TRBD2 | TRBV28 | TGTGCCAGCAGTTTTATCGGGAGGGCGGATGAGCAGTTCTTC | CASSFIGRADEQFF
TRBJ2-5 | few | . | TRBV6-2/TRBV6-3 | TGTGCCAGCAGCCTAAGAGTCGGGGCAGCTCGAGAGACCCAGTACTTC | CASSLRVGAARETQYF
TRBJ1-4 | many | . | TRBV10-1 | TGCGCCAGGTTGGGAAGGAGAAATGAAAAACTGTTTTTT | CARLGRRNEKLFF
TRBJ2-1 | few | . | TRBV6-2/TRBV6-3 | TGTGCCAGCAGTTCGCGGGGTAGATCCTACAATGAGCAGTTCTTC | CASSSRGRSYNEQFF
TRBJ2-7 | few | TRBD1 | TRBV20-1 | TGCAGTGCCGACAGGGACTACGAGCAGTACTTC | CSADRDYEQYF
TRBJ2-2 | . | TRBD2 | TRBV7-9 | TGCGCCAGCAGCAAAAGCGGTATCCTAGCGGGATTTCCCACCGGGGAGCTGTTTTTT | CASSKSGILAGFPTGELFF
TRBJ1-3 | . | . | TRBV30 | TGTGCCTGGAGTGTACTCGGGGGCTCTGGAAACACCATATATTTT | CAWSVLGGSGNTIYF
TRBJ2-5 | few | TRBD2 | TRBV28 | TGTGCCAGCGGTGGTGTTCCGGGAGGGGGGGAGACCCAGTACTTC | CASGGVPGGGETQYF
TRBJ2-3 | many | TRBD2 | TRBV5-1 | TGCGCCAGCAGCTTGGGTCGCGGGGGAGATACGCAGTATTTT | CASSLGRGGDTQYF
TRBJ2-2 | . | TRBD2 | TRBV11-3 | TGTGCCAGCAGCCCCCACAGGGGGCAAAGACTAGCGGGAGTGATGGGTACCGGGGAGCTGTTTTTT | CASSPHRGQRLAGVMGTGELFF
TRBJ1-6 | many | . | TRBV11-2 | TGTGCCAGCAGCCACCCAGATAATTCACCCCTCCACTTT | CASSHPDNSPLHF
TRBJ1-5 | many | . | TRBV2 | TGTGCCAGTGGACATCTCAATCAGCCCCAGCATTTT | CASGHLNQPQHF
TRBJ2-2 | many | . | TRBV12-3/TRBV12-4 | TGTGCCAGCAGCTTCGGACAGGGAGGGGCCGGGGAGCTGTTTTTT | CASSFGQGGAGELFF
TRBJ1-2 | . | . | TRBV7-9 | TGTGCCAGCAGCCCCTCAGCAACCTTACTACCTCTTAACTATGGCTACACCTTC | CASSPSATLLPLNYGYTF
TRBJ2-7 | few | . | TRBV10-3 | TGTGCCATCAGTGAGTCGATCGGCAGGGGCTCCTACGAGCAGTACTTC | CAISESIGRGSYEQYF
TRBJ2-7 | many | . | TRBV6-5 | TGTGCCAGCAGTTACTACGGACAGCTCTACGAGCAGTACTTC | CASSYYGQLYEQYF
TRBJ2-1 | . | TRBD1 | TRBV9 | TGTGCCAGCAGCGTAGTGACAGGGGAGTGGAGTGAGCAGTTCTTC | CASSVVTGEWSEQFF
TRBJ2-3 | many | . | TRBV29-1 | TGCAGCGTTGAAGTCGGCATTCAGGTAACGCAGTATTTT | CSVEVGIQVTQYF
TRBJ1-1 | . | . | TRBV27 | TGTGCCAGCAGTTTTTGGAGTTTTTCGTCTATCACTGAAGCTTTCTTT | CASSFWSFSSITEAFF
TRBJ2-3 | many | . | TRBV20-1 | TGCAGTGCTAGAGATCCGGGAGTCTCAGATACGCAGTATTTT | CSARDPGVSDTQYF
TRBJ1-5 | many | . | TRBV6-5 | TGTGCCAGCAGTTATGCGGGAGAAAGGCAGCCCCAGCATTTT | CASSYAGERQPQHF
TRBJ2-3 | . | . | TRBV7-9 | TGTGCCAGCAGCGAATGGACGGACACAGATACGCAGTATTTT | CASSEWTDTDTQYF
TRBJ1-3 | many | . | TRBV30 | TGTGCCTGGGCGCCTTCAGGGTGGAGAAACACCATATATTTT | CAWAPSGWRNTIYF
TRBJ2-3 | many | TRBD2 | TRBV10-2 | TGCGCCAGCAGTGATAGGGGGACTAGTGGTGGAGATACGCAGTATTTT | CASSDRGTSGGDTQYF
TRBJ1-2 | . | TRBD1 | TRBV11-3 | TGTGCCAGCAGCCCAGGACGAACAGGGGGCGATGGCTACACCTTC | CASSPGRTGGDGYTF
TRBJ2-1 | many | . | TRBV19 | TGTGCCAGTAGTATAGCCGTCCTGTCGGAGGCACATGAGCAGTTCTTC | CASSIAVLSEAHEQFF
TRBJ2-2 | many | . | TRBV18 | TGTGCCAGCTCACCACGACTAGTGCTGAACACCGGGGAGCTGTTTTTT | CASSPRLVLNTGELFF
TRBJ1-4 | . | . | TRBV2 | TGTGCCAGCAGGCCTCGGACAGCGCCCAATGAAAAACTGTTTTTT | CASRPRTAPNEKLFF
TRBJ2-7 | many | . | TRBV7-8 | TGTGCCAGCAGCCTTTCCGGACTTCCAATTTACGAGCAGTACTTC | CASSLSGLPIYEQYF
TRBJ1-4 | many | TRBD1 | TRBV12-3/TRBV12-4 | TGTGCCAGCAGCCGACAGGGCGGGGAAAAACTGTTTTTT | CASSRQGGEKLFF
TRBJ2-2 | many | . | TRBV30 | TGTGCCTGGAGAGGATTGTTTCCCGGGGAGCTGTTTTTT | CAWRGLFPGELFF
TRBJ2-7 | few | TRBD2 | TRBV20-1 | TGCAGTGCTGGTCCCCCGGGACTAGGCTCGGATGAGCAGTACTTC | CSAGPPGLGSDEQYF
TRBJ2-4 | many | TRBD1 | TRBV28 | TGTGCCAGCAGACGAGGACAGGGCATAAACATTCAGTACTTC | CASRRGQGINIQYF
TRBJ2-1 | . | TRBD2 | TRBV5-8 | TGTGCCAGCAGATCGGGCGGGGGATTCTCCTACAATGAGCAGTTCTTC | CASRSGGGFSYNEQFF
TRBJ1-4 | once | . | TRBV3-1 | TGTGCCCTCAGCCAAGTTGGGGAAAACAGGGATGGGGAAAAACTGTTTTTT | CALSQVGENRDGEKLFF